What follows is one T cell receptor (beta chain) and its context. Its specificity is not known. This CDR3 has 14 residues. V dropped 8 bases and J dropped 6; count of bases not matched to a gene: 8. Germline CDR1 reads SNHLY; CDR2 reads FYNNEI. This entry belongs to a study of identical twins. General study results and limits: The abundant beta clonotypes from cord blood had fewer insertions, and memory repertoires had none of this. Twin pairs had excess sharing that was weaker in beta out-of-frame sequences.

Unique molecular identifiers were present on cDNA, and template switching added a universal primer site. Via MiXCR, TCRdb re-called the 5' RACE reads, giving one row per CDR3 protein. The sample comprises 700,000 or so distinct CDR3 sequences, about 20% of which are singletons, and 4.3% rests with the top ten. These data also formed part of another study, on T cells expressing NK-cell markers. That study adds: Out of eight donors sequenced, seven tested HCMV-seropositive and the remaining one seronegative.

This chain links TRBV2 with TRBJ2-7; TRBD2 matches at 12 bases. The origin of this receptor is a woman aged 18-35 years in good health. Sequenced: PBMCs. CDR3 sequence reads: CASGETSGSSEQYF. The DNA of the CDR3 is TGTGCCAGCGGAGAGACTAGCGGGAGTTCCGAGCAGTACTTC.